This is a list of T cell receptor beta chains from one sample in a study of T cell responses to AZD1222 COVID-19 vaccine. Sequencing used immunoSEQ multiplex PCR; TCRdb keeps in-frame clones, though not all of them. The data contain about 74,000 clones, under 95% of them singletons. This specimen was peripheral blood, taken 28 days after the second AZD1222 dose. These receptors came from an adult who received the AZD1222 COVID-19 vaccine. CDR3s include the opening cysteine and the closing phenylalanine or tryptophan. D genes are given only for firm matches. Expanded clones are given a class, and other clones once, few, many or no size at all.

14	.	TRBV19	TRBJ2-2	.	TGTGCCAGTAGTATGGGGTATAGGACCGGGGAGCTGTTTTTT	CASSMGYRTGELFF
15	.	TRBV5-1	TRBJ2-1	TRBD2	TGCGCCAGCAGCTTGTTGGGGACTAGGGGCAATGAGCAGTTCTTC	CASSLLGTRGNEQFF
16	.	TRBV19	TRBJ2-5	TRBD1	TGTGCCAGTAGTTCCGGGACAGGGCTCCCCCCAGAGACCCAGTACTTC	CASSSGTGLPPETQYF
11	.	TRBV28	TRBJ2-7	.	TGTGCCAGCAACCCTTTAGGCGAGCAGTACTTC	CASNPLGEQYF
13	.	TRBV6-5	TRBJ1-5	.	TGTGCCAGCAGTACCCAGGGCGGGGAGCCCCAGCATTTT	CASSTQGGEPQHF
12	.	TRBV30	TRBJ1-1	.	TGTGCCTGGAGCGTGACTGGCACTGAAGCTTTCTTT	CAWSVTGTEAFF
14	once	TRBV5-1	TRBJ2-1	.	TGCGCCAGCAGCGGGAGCTGGGAGGACAATGAGCAGTTCTTC	CASSGSWEDNEQFF
15	.	TRBV10-3	TRBJ2-7	TRBD2	TGTGCCATCAGTGAAGGACTAGCGGACTCCTACGAGCAGTACTTC	CAISEGLADSYEQYF
13	.	TRBV24-1	TRBJ2-7	TRBD1	TGTGCCACCAGTGACGGGACAGAGTACGAGCAGTACTTC	CATSDGTEYEQYF
15	few	TRBV27	TRBJ2-7	TRBD1	TGTGCCAGCAGTTTATTTCCGGGACAGACCTACGAGCAGTACTTC	CASSLFPGQTYEQYF
15	.	TRBV2	TRBJ2-1	.	TGTGCCAGCAGTGAAGGGGTAGGCGGGACTGGTGAGCAGTTCTTC	CASSEGVGGTGEQFF
16	.	TRBV6-4	TRBJ2-2	.	TGTGCCAGCAGTGACTGGGGCCCAGGGCGGCCCGGGGAGCTGTTTTTT	CASSDWGPGRPGELFF
16	few	TRBV7-9	TRBJ2-5	.	TGTGCCAGCAGCTTATTTCTTGCGAATCCCCAAGAGACCCAGTACTTC	CASSLFLANPQETQYF
15	.	TRBV12-5	TRBJ2-2	TRBD1	TGTGCTAGTGGTTTGGAAGGGGGCAGCACCGGGGAGCTGTTTTTT	CASGLEGGSTGELFF
14	.	TRBV7-8	TRBJ1-5	.	TGTGCCAGCAGCTTAGAGGGAAGCAATCAGCCCCAGCATTTT	CASSLEGSNQPQHF
11	.	TRBV19	TRBJ2-7	.	TGTGCCTCGGGACGGGCCTACGAGCAGTACTTC	CASGRAYEQYF
15	.	TRBV18	TRBJ2-2	.	TGTGCCAGCTCACCAGCGGCTATGAACACCGGGGAGCTGTTTTTT	CASSPAAMNTGELFF
13	.	TRBV29-1	TRBJ1-1	.	TGCAGCGTTGACGACTTAATGAACACTGAAGCTTTCTTT	CSVDDLMNTEAFF
16	.	TRBV18	TRBJ2-3	.	TGTGCCAGCTCACCACCGGATGGCAGGGCCACAGATACGCAGTATTTT	CASSPPDGRATDTQYF
13	.	TRBV12-3/TRBV12-4	TRBJ1-6	.	TGTGCCAGCAGTACAAGTGGGATTTCACCCCTCCACTTT	CASSTSGISPLHF
15	.	TRBV11-2	TRBJ2-1	TRBD2	TGTGCCAGCAGCTCCTGGACTAGCGGGTTACATGAGCAGTTCTTC	CASSSWTSGLHEQFF
15	.	TRBV19	TRBJ2-7	.	TGTGCCAGTAGTTCCCCCTACGGGGGCGCTTACGAGCAGTACTTC	CASSSPYGGAYEQYF
14	.	TRBV5-1	TRBJ2-2	TRBD1	TGCGCCAGCAGCCAAACAGGGGATACCGGGGAGCTGTTTTTT	CASSQTGDTGELFF
14	.	TRBV19	TRBJ2-7	TRBD1	TGTGCCAGTAGTAGACAGGGGAGCTCCTACGAGCAGTACTTC	CASSRQGSSYEQYF
18	.	TRBV27	TRBJ2-3	TRBD2	TGTGCCAGCAGTTTCGGGACTAGCGGGAGCCCGAGCACAGATACGCAGTATTTT	CASSFGTSGSPSTDTQYF
14	once	TRBV5-1	TRBJ1-3	.	TGCGCCAGCAGCCCAAGCAACTCTGGAAACACCATATATTTT	CASSPSNSGNTIYF
15	once	TRBV5-4	TRBJ2-7	TRBD2	TGTGCCAGCAGCTTGGGGCTAGCGGGATCCTACGAGCAGTACTTC	CASSLGLAGSYEQYF
18	.	TRBV27	TRBJ2-1	TRBD2	TGTGCCAGCACCTCGGGGGGGTGGGGCCGGACTAGCATAAATGAGCAGTTCTTC	CASTSGGWGRTSINEQFF
17	.	TRBV27	TRBJ2-7	TRBD2	TGTGCCAGCAGAGCACCCCCGGGACTAGCGGGGTCCCACGAGCAGTACTTC	CASRAPPGLAGSHEQYF
22	.	TRBV7-8	TRBJ2-3	.	TGTGCCAGCAGCCCCGCGGCCGTGAGGGGTATTCTGTTGGGCACACATGGAGATACGCAGTATTTT	CASSPAAVRGILLGTHGDTQYF
14	.	TRBV6-1	TRBJ2-7	.	TGTGCCAGCAGTGAAGCGGTGAAGGGATTCGAGCAGTACTTC	CASSEAVKGFEQYF
13	.	TRBV6-5	TRBJ2-7	TRBD2	TGTGCCAGCCAAACTAGCGGGGGCCACGAGCAGTACTTC	CASQTSGGHEQYF
15	.	TRBV6-5	TRBJ2-1	TRBD1	TGTGCCAGCAGTTACGTGGGGACAGGGGGCAATGAGCAGTTCTTC	CASSYVGTGGNEQFF
12	.	TRBV6-2/TRBV6-3	TRBJ2-5	.	TGTGCCAGCAGCAGGGGCCAAGAGACCCAGTACTTC	CASSRGQETQYF
18	.	TRBV6-1	TRBJ2-7	TRBD1	TGTGCCAGCAGTGAAGATGTGTCCTTCGGGACAGGGATCTACGAGCAGTACTTC	CASSEDVSFGTGIYEQYF
13	.	TRBV13	TRBJ1-2	.	TGTGCCAGCAAGGGACTCCATAACTATGGCTACACCTTC	CASKGLHNYGYTF
15	.	TRBV19	TRBJ1-5	TRBD1	TGTGCCAGTAGTCAGGGACAGGGGGGAAATCAGCCCCAGCATTTT	CASSQGQGGNQPQHF
16	.	TRBV19	TRBJ2-7	.	TGTGCCAGTAGTACCCCTCTGAAGGGAGCCCCCAACGAGCAGTACTTC	CASSTPLKGAPNEQYF
14	.	TRBV18	TRBJ2-7	.	TGTGCCAGCTCACCATCCCAGCTGTCCTACGAGCAGTACTTC	CASSPSQLSYEQYF
16	.	TRBV9	TRBJ2-2	TRBD2	TGTGCCAGCAGCGTAAGTTCAGCGGCGGGAGCCGGGGAGCTGTTTTTT	CASSVSSAAGAGELFF
16	few	TRBV5-1	TRBJ2-7	TRBD2	TGCGCCAGCAGCTTGGGAGGGGGACTAGGTTACTACGAGCAGTACTTC	CASSLGGGLGYYEQYF
10	.	TRBV27	TRBJ2-4	.	TGTCCCTACGTTGGAAACATTCAGTACTTC	CPYVGNIQYF
14	.	TRBV25-1	TRBJ2-2	.	TGTGCCAGCAGTGTGACAGGGAACACCGGGGAGCTGTTTTTT	CASSVTGNTGELFF
12	.	TRBV2	TRBJ2-3	.	TGTGCCAGCAGTCAGAACACAGATACGCAGTATTTT	CASSQNTDTQYF
13	.	TRBV5-3	TRBJ1-5	.	TGTGCCAGAAGCTTGGGAGGCAATCAGCCCCAGCATTTT	CARSLGGNQPQHF
12	.	TRBV28	TRBJ2-7	TRBD1	TGTGCCAGCAGTCTGACAGGGGGCGAGCAGTACTTC	CASSLTGGEQYF
13	.	TRBV3-1/TRBV3-2	TRBJ1-1	.	TGTGCCAGCAGCCCCTCAGTCAACACTGAAGCTTTCTTT	CASSPSVNTEAFF
15	.	TRBV19	TRBJ2-2	.	TGTGCCAGTAGTATCTCACGAGGCAGGACCGGGGAGCTGTTTTTT	CASSISRGRTGELFF
13	once	TRBV15	TRBJ2-7	TRBD1	TGTGCCACCCGCGGTACAGGGGGTCACGAGCAGTACTTC	CATRGTGGHEQYF
14	.	TRBV6-2/TRBV6-3	TRBJ1-1	.	TGTGCCAGCAGTTACGGGCAGTATAACACTGAAGCTTTCTTT	CASSYGQYNTEAFF
16	.	TRBV5-1	TRBJ2-7	.	TGCGCCAGCAGCTTGGACGTAGTATCAAAAGTCTACGAGCAGTACTTC	CASSLDVVSKVYEQYF